The source of this T cell receptor (beta chain) is a study of OX40 agonist ivuxolimab in advanced cancers. Study summary: Six ivuxolimab dose levels, 0.01 to 10 mg/kg, were given intravenously every 2 weeks.

The repertoire was sequenced with immunoSEQ multiplex PCR; TCRdb's copy has only in-frame clones and lacks some. The repertoire holds roughly 22,000 clones, about nine tenths seen once, with 29% in the top ten. Material: CD4+ or CD8+ T cells sorted from blood, obtained in a trial of the OX40 agonist ivuxolimab. The sequence was obtained from an adult with an advanced solid tumor such as melanoma, head and neck, liver or kidney cancer.

DNA for the CDR3: TGTGCCAGCAGTATAGGGACTAGCGGCAATGAGCAGTTCTTC. Residues: CASSIGTSGNEQFF. The gene calls are TRBV27 and TRBJ2-1; 11 bases line up with TRBD2. Looked up from germline, CDR1 is MNHEY and CDR2 is SMNVEV (reference sequence). The trim removed 5 bases at V and 6 bases at J, leaving 3 bases unmatched. This CDR3 region has 14 residues.